Sequencing of this T cell receptor (beta chain) was carried out in a study of T cells in Graves' hyperthyroidism and ophthalmopathy. Whole-study results and caveats: Through a model of 13 V-J features, ophthalmopathy was separated from stable hyperthyroidism.

This clonotype was seen only a few times. Its antigen is unidentified. CDR1 ENHRY and CDR2 SYGVKD come from the germline V gene. V gave up 10 bases and J gave up 5 bases; unmatched junction bases: 11. The CDR3 has 14 residues. It was RNA transcripts that yielded the amplified TCR beta CDR3 regions. With the HTBI primer set, the TCR CDR3 went through a first round of RT-PCR. TCRdb ran MiXCR on the multiplex PCR reads and lists one entry per CDR3 protein. The sample yields hundreds of thousands of distinct CDR3 sequences, roughly 50% seen once. The source of this sequence is a woman aged 18-30 years with Graves' hyperthyroidism. What was sequenced was peripheral blood or thyroid tissue (not recorded which). The rearrangement uses TRBV10-3 and TRBJ2-7, with TRBD2 matching 10 bases. The CDR3 DNA reads as TGTGCCAGCAACCGTGCTAGCGGGAGCCACGAGCAGTACTTC. Its translation is CASNRASGSHEQYF.